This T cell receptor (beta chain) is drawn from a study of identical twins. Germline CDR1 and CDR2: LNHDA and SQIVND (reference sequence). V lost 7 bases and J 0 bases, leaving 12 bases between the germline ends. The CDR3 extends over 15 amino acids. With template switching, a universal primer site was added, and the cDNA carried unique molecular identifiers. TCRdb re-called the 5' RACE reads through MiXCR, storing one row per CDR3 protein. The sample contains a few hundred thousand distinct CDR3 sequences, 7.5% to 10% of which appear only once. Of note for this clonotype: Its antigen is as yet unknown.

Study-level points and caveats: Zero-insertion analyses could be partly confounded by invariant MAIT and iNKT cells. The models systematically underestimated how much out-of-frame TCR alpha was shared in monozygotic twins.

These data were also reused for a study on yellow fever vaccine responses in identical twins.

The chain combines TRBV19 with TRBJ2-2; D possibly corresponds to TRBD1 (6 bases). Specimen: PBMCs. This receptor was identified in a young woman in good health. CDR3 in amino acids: CASKGVGSNTGELFF. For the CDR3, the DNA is TGTGCCAGTAAGGGGGTCGGATCGAACACCGGGGAGCTGTTTTTT.